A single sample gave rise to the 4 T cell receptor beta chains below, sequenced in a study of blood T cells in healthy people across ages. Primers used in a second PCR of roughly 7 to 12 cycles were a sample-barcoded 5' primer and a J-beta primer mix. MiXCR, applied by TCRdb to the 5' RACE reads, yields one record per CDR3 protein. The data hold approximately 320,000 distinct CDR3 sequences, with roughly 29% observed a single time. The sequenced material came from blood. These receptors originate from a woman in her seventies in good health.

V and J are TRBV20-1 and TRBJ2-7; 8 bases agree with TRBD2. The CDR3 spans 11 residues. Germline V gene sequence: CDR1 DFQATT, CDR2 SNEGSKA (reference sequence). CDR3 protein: CKLADFYEQYF. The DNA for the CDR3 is TGCAAACTAGCGGATTTCTACGAGCAGTACTTC.

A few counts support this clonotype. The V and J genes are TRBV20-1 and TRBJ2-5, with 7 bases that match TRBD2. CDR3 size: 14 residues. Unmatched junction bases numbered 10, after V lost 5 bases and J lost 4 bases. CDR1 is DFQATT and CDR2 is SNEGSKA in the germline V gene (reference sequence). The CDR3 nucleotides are TGCAGTGCTGGGGGGGGAGGGCCGGCAGAGACCCAGTACTTC. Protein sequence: CSAGGGGPAETQYF.

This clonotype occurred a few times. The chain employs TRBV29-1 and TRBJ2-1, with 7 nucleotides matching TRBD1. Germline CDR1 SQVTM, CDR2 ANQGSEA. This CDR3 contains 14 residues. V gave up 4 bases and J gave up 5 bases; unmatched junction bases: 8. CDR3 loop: CSVGRGQVDNEQFF. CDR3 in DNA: TGCAGCGTTGGGAGAGGACAGGTTGACAATGAGCAGTTCTTC.

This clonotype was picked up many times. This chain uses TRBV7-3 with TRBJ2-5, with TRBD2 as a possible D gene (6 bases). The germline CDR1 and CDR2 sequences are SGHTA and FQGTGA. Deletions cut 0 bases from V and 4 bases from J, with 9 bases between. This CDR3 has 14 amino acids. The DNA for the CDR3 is TGTGCCAGCAGCTTAACGCGGGGAGGAGAGACCCAGTACTTC. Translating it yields CASSLTRGGETQYF.